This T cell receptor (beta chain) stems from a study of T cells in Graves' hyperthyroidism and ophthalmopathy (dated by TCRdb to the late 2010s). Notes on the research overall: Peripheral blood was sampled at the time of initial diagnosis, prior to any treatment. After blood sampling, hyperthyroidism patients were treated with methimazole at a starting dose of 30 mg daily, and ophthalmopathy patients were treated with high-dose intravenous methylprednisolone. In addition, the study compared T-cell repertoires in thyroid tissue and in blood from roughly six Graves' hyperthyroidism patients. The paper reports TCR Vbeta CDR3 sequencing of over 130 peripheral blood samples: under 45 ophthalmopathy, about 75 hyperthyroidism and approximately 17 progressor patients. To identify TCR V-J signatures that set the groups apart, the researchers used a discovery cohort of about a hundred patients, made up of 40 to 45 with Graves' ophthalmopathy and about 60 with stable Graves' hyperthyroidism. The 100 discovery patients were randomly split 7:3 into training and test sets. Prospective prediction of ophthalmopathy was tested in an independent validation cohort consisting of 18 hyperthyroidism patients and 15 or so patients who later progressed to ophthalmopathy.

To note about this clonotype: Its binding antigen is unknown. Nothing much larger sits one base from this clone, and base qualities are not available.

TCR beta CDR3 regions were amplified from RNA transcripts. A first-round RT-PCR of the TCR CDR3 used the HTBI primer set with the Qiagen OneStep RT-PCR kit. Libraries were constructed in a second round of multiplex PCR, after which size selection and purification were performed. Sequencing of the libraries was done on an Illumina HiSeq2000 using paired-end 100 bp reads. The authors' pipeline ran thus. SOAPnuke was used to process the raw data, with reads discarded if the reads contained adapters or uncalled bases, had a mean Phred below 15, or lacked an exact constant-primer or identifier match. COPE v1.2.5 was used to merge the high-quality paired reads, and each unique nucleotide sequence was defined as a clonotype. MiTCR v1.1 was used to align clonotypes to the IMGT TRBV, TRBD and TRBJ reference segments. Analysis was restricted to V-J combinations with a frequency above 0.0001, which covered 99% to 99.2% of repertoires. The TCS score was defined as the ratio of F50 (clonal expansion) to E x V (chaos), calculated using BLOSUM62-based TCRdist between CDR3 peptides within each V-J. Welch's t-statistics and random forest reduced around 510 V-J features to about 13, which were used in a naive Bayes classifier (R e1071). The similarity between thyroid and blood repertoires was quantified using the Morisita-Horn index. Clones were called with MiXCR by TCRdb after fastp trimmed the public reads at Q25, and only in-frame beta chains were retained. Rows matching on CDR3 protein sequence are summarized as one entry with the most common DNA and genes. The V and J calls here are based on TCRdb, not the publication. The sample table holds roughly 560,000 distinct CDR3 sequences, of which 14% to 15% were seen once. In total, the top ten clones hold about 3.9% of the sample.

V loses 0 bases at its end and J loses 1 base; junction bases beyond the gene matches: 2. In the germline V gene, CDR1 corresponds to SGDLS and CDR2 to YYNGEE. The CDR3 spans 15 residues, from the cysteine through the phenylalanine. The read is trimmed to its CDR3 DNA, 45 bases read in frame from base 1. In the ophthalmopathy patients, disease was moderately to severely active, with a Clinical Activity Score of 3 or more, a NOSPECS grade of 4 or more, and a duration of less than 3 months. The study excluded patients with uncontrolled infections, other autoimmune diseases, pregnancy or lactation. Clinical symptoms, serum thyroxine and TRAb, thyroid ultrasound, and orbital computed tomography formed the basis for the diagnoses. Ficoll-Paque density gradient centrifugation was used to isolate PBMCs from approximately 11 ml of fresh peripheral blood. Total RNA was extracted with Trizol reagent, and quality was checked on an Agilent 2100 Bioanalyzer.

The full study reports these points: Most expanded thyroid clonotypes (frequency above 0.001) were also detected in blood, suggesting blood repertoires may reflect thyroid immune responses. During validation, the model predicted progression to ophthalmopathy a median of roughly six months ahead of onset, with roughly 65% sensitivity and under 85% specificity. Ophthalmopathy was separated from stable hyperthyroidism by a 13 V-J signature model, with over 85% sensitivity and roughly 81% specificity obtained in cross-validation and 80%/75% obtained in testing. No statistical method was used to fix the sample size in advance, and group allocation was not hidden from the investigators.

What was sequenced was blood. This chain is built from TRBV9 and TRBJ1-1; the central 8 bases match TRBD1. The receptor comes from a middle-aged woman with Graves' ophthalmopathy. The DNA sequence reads TGTGCCAGCAGCGTAGGGGGACAGGCGAACACTGAAGCTTTCTTT. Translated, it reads CASSVGGQANTEAFF.